The T cell receptor (beta chain) described here comes from a study of molecular identifiers for immune sequencing clone quantification. Methods described previously were used for bulk TCR libraries, and listed TCR primers were applied. A single record per CDR3 protein comes from TCRdb applying MiXCR to the PCR reads. The table shows approximately 680,000 distinct CDR3 sequences, with 25% occurring only once. Naive CD8 T cells were picked out by sorting for CD8+CD4-CCR7+CD45RA+. This clonotype was observed many times. The V and J ends lost 4 bases and 0 bases, in that order; junction bases with no gene match: 6. Looked up from germline, CDR1 is LGHNA and CDR2 is YSLEER. The CDR3 has 18 amino acids.

The sequenced material came from naive CD8+ T cells from blood, with Jurkat cell RNA spiked in. The subset was: FACS-sorted CD8+CD4-CCR7+CD45RA+ naive T cells. The clonotype was recovered from a human donor in good health. Some libraries in this study had Jurkat cell RNA spiked in. The chain carries TRBV4-3 and TRBJ2-6, with 10 bases fitting TRBD1. CDR3 sequence: CASSPDRTGGSGANVLTF. The CDR3, as DNA: TGCGCCAGCAGCCCTGACCGGACAGGGGGCTCTGGGGCCAACGTCCTGACTTTC.